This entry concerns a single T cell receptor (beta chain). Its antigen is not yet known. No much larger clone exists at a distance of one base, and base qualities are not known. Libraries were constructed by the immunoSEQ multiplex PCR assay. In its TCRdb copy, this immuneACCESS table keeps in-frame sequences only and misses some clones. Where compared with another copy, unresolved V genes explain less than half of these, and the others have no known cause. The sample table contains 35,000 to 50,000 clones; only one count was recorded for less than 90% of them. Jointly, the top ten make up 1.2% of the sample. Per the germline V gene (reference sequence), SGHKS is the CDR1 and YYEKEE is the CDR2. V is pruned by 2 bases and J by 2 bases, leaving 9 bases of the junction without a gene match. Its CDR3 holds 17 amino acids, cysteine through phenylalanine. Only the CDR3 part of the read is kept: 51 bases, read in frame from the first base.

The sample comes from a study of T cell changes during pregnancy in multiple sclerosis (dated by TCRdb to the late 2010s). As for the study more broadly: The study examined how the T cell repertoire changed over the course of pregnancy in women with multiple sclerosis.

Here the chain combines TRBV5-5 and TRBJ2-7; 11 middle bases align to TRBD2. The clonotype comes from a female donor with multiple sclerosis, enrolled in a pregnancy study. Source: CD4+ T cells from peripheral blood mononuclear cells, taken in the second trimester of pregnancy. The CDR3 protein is CASSLRTSGQRPYEQYF. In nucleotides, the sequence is TGTGCCAGCAGCTTACGGACTAGCGGGCAACGGCCCTACGAGCAGTACTTC.